The clone carrying this T cell receptor beta chain was counted once. The sample comes from a study of T cell changes during pregnancy in multiple sclerosis. Germline CDR1 SGHVS, CDR2 FQNEAQ. CDR3 length equals 17 residues. Deletions cut 4 bases from V and 4 bases from J, with 17 bases between. Only in-frame clones appear in the TCRdb table, and some are missing; sequencing was by immunoSEQ multiplex PCR. The table records 25,000 to 30,000 clones, roughly nine tenths of them present only once. The chain combines TRBV7-8 with TRBJ2-6, with D perhaps matching TRBD1 (5 bases). This sample comprised CD4+ T cells from peripheral blood mononuclear cells, obtained in the second trimester of pregnancy. The clonotype originates from a female donor with multiple sclerosis, enrolled in a pregnancy study. The CDR3 coding sequence is TGTGCCAGCAGCTCCTCGGACATCCAGAGGGGGGCCAACGTCCTGACTTTC. This gives the protein CASSSSDIQRGANVLTF.